This T cell receptor (beta chain) derives from a study of blood T cell repertoires in COVID-19 (dated by TCRdb to 2018 to 2021). About the full investigation: Samples from collaborators originated in the United States, Italy and Spain and spanned both the acute and convalescent phases of COVID-19. The repertoires were released in a freely available public database meant as a resource for research on the immune response to SARS-CoV-2. Where HLA class I and class II types were available, the types were taken from metadata supplied by the sample provider, not from assay-based typing. The prospective study material was composed of cDNA or gDNA derived from T cells, B-cell-depleted T cells, or PBMCs. Nearly every sample came with metadata listing a de-identified subject ID, COVID-19 status, age in years and sex. Samples were obtained from the ongoing ImmuneRACE study (first 160 participants) and from 1,254 subjects provided by 6 global collaborators. Deeply sampled blood TCRbeta repertoires from subjects exposed to, actively infected with, or recovered from COVID-19 were included in the dataset.

CDR3 length: 12 amino acids, cysteine to phenylalanine. The CDR3 DNA has 36 bases and is translated from base 1. Via the germline V gene, CDR1 is KGHDR and CDR2 SFDVKD. V trim: 6 bases; J trim: 8 bases; unmatched bases: 5. Paper-wide results and their limitations: The amount of clinical and demographic metadata varied by source and participant and was provided uncurated.

The collaborating institutions used their own protocols to collect whole blood in K2EDTA tubes. For TCRbeta analysis, collaborators shipped samples in one of three forms: frozen whole blood, isolated PBMCs, or DNA extracted from either of those sample types. To note about this clone: Its antigen is currently not known. Per-base qualities were not stored, and no clone one base away is much larger.

TCRbeta CDR3 regions were amplified from genomic DNA by means of the immunoSEQ Assay, a bias-controlled multiplex PCR. The study's processing was this. Nucleated cell counts per sample were estimated from amplification of reference gene primers within the assay. To quantify the absolute abundance of each unique TCRbeta CDR3 rearrangement, sequence reads were collapsed and filtered. Productive Simpson clonality was computed per sample as the square root of Simpson's diversity index over productive rearrangements. Drawn from immuneACCESS, this table holds only the in-frame rearrangements with V and J called that TCRdb kept. Clones are partly lost; checked studies trace under half to an unresolved V gene and leave the rest unexplained. The V and J calls and clone size come from that table; D and trimming were worked out from the DNA. Within this sample are fewer than 150,000 clones, with around 87% of them counted one time only. Clones ranked in the top ten supply roughly 30% of the sample.

Rearrangement joined TRBV24-1 to TRBJ1-2; 7 middle bases align to TRBD1. Specimen: peripheral blood. The source is a woman aged 70-85 years with acute or convalescent COVID-19. The CDR3 protein sequence reads: CATSKTGDGYTF. In nucleotide form, the sequence is TGTGCCACCAGTAAAACAGGGGACGGCTACACCTTC.